These T cell receptor beta chains were read from a single sample in a study of T cell responses to AZD1222 COVID-19 vaccine. Profiled with immunoSEQ multiplex PCR; TCRdb holds only in-frame clones, not every one. Of 95,000 to 120,000 clones in the sample, approximately 89% were seen once. The input for sequencing was peripheral blood, taken 28 days after the second AZD1222 dose. All receptors derive from an adult who received the AZD1222 COVID-19 vaccine. CDR3s include the opening cysteine and the closing phenylalanine or tryptophan. D genes are given only for firm matches. Clone size, where shown, is once, few, many, or a class for clones that have expanded.

J	V	D	size	DNA	CDR3
TRBJ1-6	TRBV6-2/TRBV6-3	TRBD1	.	TGTGCCAGCAGTTACATGTCAGGGGGCAGTTCACCCCTCCACTTT	CASSYMSGGSSPLHF
TRBJ1-2	TRBV19	.	once	TGTGCCAGTAGTATAGTCGGTCAGCTAGAAGCTAACTATGGCTACACCTTC	CASSIVGQLEANYGYTF
TRBJ1-2	TRBV6-5	TRBD1	.	TGTGCCATCGGACAGGGCACTAACTATGGCTACACCTTC	CAIGQGTNYGYTF
TRBJ2-1	TRBV5-4	TRBD2	.	TGTGCCACCCTGAGCGGGGGGGCCTGGAATGAGCAGTTCTTC	CATLSGGAWNEQFF
TRBJ2-7	TRBV2	.	.	TGTGCCAGCAAACCAGACCAGAGCTCCTACGAGCAGTACTTC	CASKPDQSSYEQYF
TRBJ1-1	TRBV5-1	TRBD1	.	TGCGCCAGCAGCCCTGGGACAGGGGGCGAGGTAGCTTTCTTT	CASSPGTGGEVAFF
TRBJ2-6	TRBV27	TRBD1	.	TGTGCCAGCAGTCCCCTCCCAGGGGGCGCTGGGGCCAACGTCCTGACTTTC	CASSPLPGGAGANVLTF
TRBJ1-5	TRBV28	.	.	TGTGCCAGCAGTTTAATGCCCGGGGGAAGGCAGCCCCAGCATTTT	CASSLMPGGRQPQHF
TRBJ2-5	TRBV29-1	.	.	TGCAGCGTTAGAACAGTAGAAGAGACCCAGTACTTC	CSVRTVEETQYF
TRBJ2-3	TRBV2	.	.	TGTGCCAGCATGAGGGGCCATACAGATACGCAGTATTTT	CASMRGHTDTQYF
TRBJ2-1	TRBV19	TRBD1	.	TGTGCCAGTAGCGAGAGGGGGCAGGGTGGTCTCAATGAGCAGTTCTTC	CASSERGQGGLNEQFF